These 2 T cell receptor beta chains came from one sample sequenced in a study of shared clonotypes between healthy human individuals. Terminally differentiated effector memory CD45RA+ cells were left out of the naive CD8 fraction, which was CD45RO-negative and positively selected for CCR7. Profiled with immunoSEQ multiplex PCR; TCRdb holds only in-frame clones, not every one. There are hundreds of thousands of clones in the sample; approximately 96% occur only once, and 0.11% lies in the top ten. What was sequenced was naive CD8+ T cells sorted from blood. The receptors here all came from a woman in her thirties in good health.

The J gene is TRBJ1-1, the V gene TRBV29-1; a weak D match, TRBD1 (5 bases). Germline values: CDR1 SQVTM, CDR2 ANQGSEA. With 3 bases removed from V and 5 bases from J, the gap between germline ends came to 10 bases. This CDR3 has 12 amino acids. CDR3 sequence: CSVDWGETEAFF. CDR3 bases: TGCAGCGTTGATTGGGGGGAAACTGAAGCTTTCTTT.

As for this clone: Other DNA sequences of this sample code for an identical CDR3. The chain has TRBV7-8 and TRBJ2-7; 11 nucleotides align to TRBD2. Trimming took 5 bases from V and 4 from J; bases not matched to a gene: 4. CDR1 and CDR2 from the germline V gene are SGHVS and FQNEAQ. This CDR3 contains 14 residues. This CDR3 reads CASSPGTSGYEQYF. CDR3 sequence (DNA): TGTGCCAGCAGCCCGGGGACTAGCGGATACGAGCAGTACTTC.